Listed here are 23 T cell receptor beta chains from one sample, sequenced in a study of beta chain features in type 1 diabetes. Investigators reverse transcribed all isolated RNA, so they sequenced expressed TCRB transcripts. Profiled with immunoSEQ multiplex PCR; TCRdb holds only in-frame clones, not every one. The repertoire holds 900,000 or so clones, roughly a sixth seen once, with 0.023% in the top ten. The sequenced material came from naive CD4+ T cells from blood. These TCRs come from a young woman in good health.

This clone was counted only a few times. This rearrangement joins TRBV18 to TRBJ2-2; D remains unclear. CDR3 length: 14 amino acids. Per germline, CDR1 KGHSH and CDR2 LQKENI. V lost 1 base, J lost 4 bases, and 7 bases lay in between. The CDR3 DNA is TGTGCCAGCTCACCACGGCAGGCCACCGGGGAGCTGTTTTTT. It codes for CASSPRQATGELFF.

The chain has TRBV7-8 and TRBJ2-3; 7 bases align to TRBD1. The trim removed 4 bases at V and 4 bases at J, leaving 8 bases unmatched. The CDR3 is made up of 15 amino acids. CDR1 and CDR2 from the germline V gene are SGHVS and FQNEAQ. The CDR3 sequence: CASSWNDRDSDTQYF. Here the CDR3 DNA reads TGTGCCAGCAGCTGGAATGACAGGGATTCAGATACGCAGTATTTT.

This clone was observed a few times. The V call is TRBV13, the J call TRBJ2-5, with no clear D. This CDR3 contains 14 residues. The V and J ends lost 0 bases and 1 base respectively, with 6 bases between them. In germline, CDR1 is PRHDT, CDR2 FYEKMQ (reference sequence). The CDR3: CASSLGLIQETQYF. CDR3 DNA: TGTGCCAGCAGCTTAGGCCTTATCCAAGAGACCCAGTACTTC.

CDR3 sequence (DNA): TGTGCCATCAGTTTTACGACAGGTAGCGGGAGAGGGCAGTTCTTC. It is translated as CAISFTTGSGRGQFF. The V call is TRBV10-3, the J call TRBJ2-1; 9 nucleotides agree with TRBD2. The germline V gene encodes CDR1 ENHRY and CDR2 SYGVKD. J gave up 12 bases and V 5 bases, and 14 bases lay outside the gene matches. The CDR3 sequence is 15 residues long.

CDR3 loop: CASSFSLSPLHF. The DNA of the CDR3 is TGTGCCAGCAGCTTCTCACTATCACCCCTCCACTTT. The chain recombines TRBV14 with TRBJ1-6; no reliable D call. Germline-derived CDR1 and CDR2 are SGHDN and FVKESK. The CDR3 runs 12 residues. Trimming left V 5 bases short and J 10 bases short, with 9 bases between.

The chain recombines TRBV27 with TRBJ1-1; D unresolved. CDR3 length equals 15 residues. Trimming took off 6 bases at V and 1 base at J, with 15 bases between the two ends. Looked up from germline, CDR1 is MNHEY and CDR2 is SMNVEV (reference sequence). Here the CDR3 DNA reads TGTGCCAGCAGATCCGGACCTATAACGAACACTGAAGCTTTCTTT. Translation gives CASRSGPITNTEAFF.

The gene calls are TRBV4-2 and TRBJ2-6; 8 nucleotides match TRBD2. Trimming cost V 8 bases and J 0 bases; bases outside gene matches: 3. CDR1 is LGHNA and CDR2 is YNFKEQ in the germline V gene. CDR3 size: 15 residues. The CDR3 coding sequence is TGTGCCAGCGCCGGGGGGGCCTCTGGGGCCAACGTCCTGACTTTC. It codes for CASAGGASGANVLTF.

The chain has TRBV28 and TRBJ1-5; 7 bases match TRBD1. The CDR3 covers 14 residues. The germline V gene encodes CDR1 MDHEN and CDR2 SYDVKM. With 6 bases clipped from V and 1 base from J, the junction kept 3 bases outside the gene matches. The CDR3 loop reads CASRPQGSNQPQHF. The DNA of the CDR3 is TGTGCCAGCAGACCACAGGGGAGCAATCAGCCCCAGCATTTT. Using reference TRBV28 and TRBJ1-5 for the parts outside the CDR3, the full variable domain is DVKVTQSSRYLVKRTGEKVFLECVQDMDHENMFWYRQDPGLGLRLIYFSYDVKMKEKGDIPEGYSVSREKKERFSLILESASTNQTSMYLCASRPQGSNQPQHFGDGTRLSIL.

The sample holds a few counts of this clone. The chain employs TRBV5-4 and TRBJ2-1; TRBD1 matches at 7 bases. There are 14 residues in the CDR3. Germline V gene lookup returns CDR1 SGHNT and CDR2 YYREEE (reference sequence). The V gene end was trimmed by 6 bases and the J gene end by 6 bases; junction bases not matched to a gene: 9. The CDR3 reads CASNRQGGGNEQFF. Written as DNA, the CDR3 is TGTGCCAGCAACCGACAGGGTGGGGGCAATGAGCAGTTCTTC.

The V call is TRBV28, the J call TRBJ1-1, with D perhaps matching TRBD1 (5 bases). The CDR3 covers 14 residues. V was pared by 7 bases and J by 9 bases, with 21 bases between. Per germline, CDR1 MDHEN and CDR2 SYDVKM. The CDR3 DNA follows: TGTGCCAGCATAGTCTCAGGGAAGGCAAAAAAAGCTTTCTTT. Translation: CASIVSGKAKKAFF.

This clone was detected a few times. The J gene is TRBJ2-1, the V gene TRBV19; TRBD2 aligns across 12 bases. The CDR3 covers 14 residues. In germline, CDR1 is LNHDA, CDR2 SQIVND (reference sequence). V was pared by 6 bases and J by 3 bases, with 0 bases of the junction left unmatched. CDR3 DNA: TGTGCCAGTAGGGGACTAGCGGGCTACAATGAGCAGTTCTTC. As protein: CASRGLAGYNEQFF.

This sequence joins TRBV7-9 and TRBJ2-4, with D unresolved. V lost 5 bases and J lost 0, with 14 bases in between. Germline CDR1 SEHNR, CDR2 FQNEAQ (reference sequence). CDR3 size: 16 residues. CDR3 amino acids: CASSPGPTGAKNIQYF. The CDR3 DNA reads TGTGCCAGCAGCCCGGGCCCAACGGGAGCCAAAAACATTCAGTACTTC.

This sequence joins TRBV18 and TRBJ2-7; weak D call: TRBD2 (5 bases). CDR1 is KGHSH, CDR2 LQKENI, per germline. The ends were cut back, 3 bases at V and 2 bases at J, with 11 bases in the middle. The CDR3 totals 14 residues. The CDR3 loop reads CASSPVRDTYEQYF. The CDR3 DNA follows: TGTGCCAGCTCACCGGTCCGGGATACCTACGAGCAGTACTTC.

This clone was observed a few times. This rearrangement joins TRBV13 to TRBJ1-1; D gene uncertain. The V end lost 11 bases, the J end lost 1 base, and 17 bases lay between the germline ends. Germline V CDR1 and CDR2: PRHDT, FYEKMQ (reference sequence). The CDR3 runs to 14 residues. As DNA, the CDR3 is TGTGCCGGCCAGAACGGGGAATCGAACACTGAAGCTTTCTTT. It encodes CAGQNGESNTEAFF.

The V and J genes are TRBV5-1 and TRBJ2-5, with D maybe TRBD1 (5 bases). Germline loops: CDR1 SGHRS, CDR2 YFSETQ. The CDR3 has 16 amino acids. V lost 0 bases to trimming and J lost 0 bases, with 12 bases between them. The CDR3 region is CASSLVVGAYQETQYF. CDR3 bases: TGCGCCAGCAGCTTGGTCGTAGGGGCCTACCAAGAGACCCAGTACTTC.

The chain recombines TRBV18 with TRBJ2-7; TRBD1 is a possible D gene (5 bases). Trimming removed 2 bases from V and 4 bases from J, with 9 bases in between. Germline loops: CDR1 KGHSH, CDR2 LQKENI. The CDR3 extends over 13 amino acids. This chain's CDR3 is CASSPGREYEQYF. For the CDR3, the DNA is TGTGCCAGCTCACCAGGCAGGGAATACGAGCAGTACTTC. Full variable domain (outside the CDR3, taken from reference TRBV18 and TRBJ2-7): NAGVMQNPRHLVRRRGQEARLRCSPMKGHSHVYWYRQLPEEGLKFMVYLQKENIIDESGMPKERFSAEFPKEGPSILRIQQVVRGDSAAYFCASSPGREYEQYFGPGTRLTVT.

This clone was seen more than once but under ten times. The J gene is TRBJ2-7, the V gene TRBV11-1; D might be TRBD1 (6 bases). CDR3 length: 17 residues. Germline-derived CDR1 and CDR2 are SGHAT and FQDESV (reference sequence). V was shortened by 3 bases and J by 0 bases, with 18 bases between the two germline ends. The CDR3 loop reads CASSFDLPQGYSYEQYF. Here the CDR3 DNA reads TGTGCCAGCAGCTTTGATTTGCCCCAGGGGTACTCCTACGAGCAGTACTTC.

V gene TRBV7-6 combines with J gene TRBJ2-1, with 7 bases aligning to TRBD2. J lost 8 bases, V lost 3 bases, and 13 bases had no gene match. Germline assignment: CDR1 SGHVS and CDR2 FNYEAQ. The CDR3 runs 16 residues. In DNA, the CDR3 is TGTGCCAGCAGCTTCCTGCTGGCGGGAGTGGGGGATGAGCAGTTCTTC. Its translation is CASSFLLAGVGDEQFF.

This chain uses TRBV7-2 with TRBJ2-5; the D gene is possibly TRBD2 (7 bases). The CDR3 extends over 15 amino acids. V was pared by 4 bases and J by 4 bases, with 16 bases between. The V gene's germline CDR1 is SGHTA and CDR2 FQGNSA. CDR3 protein: CASSWEGGAGETQYF. In nucleotides, the CDR3 is TGTGCCAGCAGCTGGGAGGGGGGCGCGGGAGAGACCCAGTACTTC.

The sample holds a few counts of this clone. J is TRBJ2-5 and V is TRBV7-9, with 8 bases fitting TRBD2. V lost 1 base, J lost 5 bases, and 12 bases stayed unmatched. The CDR3 is made up of 17 amino acids. Germline V CDR1 and CDR2: SEHNR, FQNEAQ (reference sequence). CDR3 nucleotide sequence: TGTGCCAGCAGCTTAGGTTCCAGCGGGAGAGGAGCGGAGACCCAGTACTTC. It specifies CASSLGSSGRGAETQYF.

This clone was observed a few times. The genes are TRBV15 and TRBJ2-3, with TRBD2 matching 13 bases. The CDR3 loop spans 19 amino acids. The germline CDR1 and CDR2 sequences are LNHNV and YYDKDF (reference sequence). V lost 1 base, J lost 0 bases, and 7 bases stayed unmatched. DNA of the CDR3: TGTGCCACCAGCAGAGTCCGGACTAGCGGGAGAGGGAGCACAGATACGCAGTATTTT. Its protein is CATSRVRTSGRGSTDTQYF.

In this sample, this clone turned up a few times. This specimen includes other DNA sequences encoding the same CDR3. The chain has TRBV28 and TRBJ2-7, with 10 bases identical to TRBD1. J lost 6 bases, V lost 6 bases, and 5 bases had no gene match. The CDR3 loop spans 13 amino acids. CDR1 and CDR2 from the germline V gene are MDHEN and SYDVKM. This CDR3 reads CASSPRDRGEQYF. The CDR3 DNA reads as TGTGCCAGCAGCCCTCGGGACAGGGGCGAGCAGTACTTC.

This clone was observed a few times. This chain uses TRBV11-2 with TRBJ1-2; no clear D gene. The CDR3 is 15 amino acids. The germline CDR1 and CDR2 sequences are SGHAT and FQNNGV. V was trimmed by 0 bases and J by 4 bases, leaving 12 bases between them. DNA of the CDR3: TGTGCCAGCAGCTTAGATATAGGGCGGGGCTATGGCTACACCTTC. This gives the protein CASSLDIGRGYGYTF.